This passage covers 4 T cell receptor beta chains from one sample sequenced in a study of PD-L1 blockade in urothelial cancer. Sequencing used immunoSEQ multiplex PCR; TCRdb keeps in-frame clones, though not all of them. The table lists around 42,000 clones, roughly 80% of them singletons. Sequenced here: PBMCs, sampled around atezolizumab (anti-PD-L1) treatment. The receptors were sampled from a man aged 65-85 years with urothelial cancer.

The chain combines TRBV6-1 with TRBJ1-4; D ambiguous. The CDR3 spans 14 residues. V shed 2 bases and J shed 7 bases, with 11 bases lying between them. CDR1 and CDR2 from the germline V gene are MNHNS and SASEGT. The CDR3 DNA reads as TGTGCCAGCAGTGAAACCGGGGTTGGTGAAAAACTGTTTTTT. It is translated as CASSETGVGEKLFF.

The CDR3, as DNA: TGTGCCAGAAGAGACAGGGGGTCCTACGAGCAGTACTTC. Amino acid sequence: CARRDRGSYEQYF. V is TRBV2 and J is TRBJ2-7, with TRBD1 matching 9 bases. The CDR3 contains 13 residues. Germline lookup yields CDR1 SNHLY and CDR2 FYNNEI. The V segment lost 9 bases and the J segment 1 base; nucleotides outside the gene matches: 4.

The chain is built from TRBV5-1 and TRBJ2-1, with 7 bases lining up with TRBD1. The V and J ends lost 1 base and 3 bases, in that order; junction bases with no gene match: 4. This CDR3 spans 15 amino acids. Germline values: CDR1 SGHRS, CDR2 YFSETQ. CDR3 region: CASSLLGGDYNEQFF. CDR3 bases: TGCGCCAGCAGCTTGCTAGGGGGCGACTACAATGAGCAGTTCTTC.

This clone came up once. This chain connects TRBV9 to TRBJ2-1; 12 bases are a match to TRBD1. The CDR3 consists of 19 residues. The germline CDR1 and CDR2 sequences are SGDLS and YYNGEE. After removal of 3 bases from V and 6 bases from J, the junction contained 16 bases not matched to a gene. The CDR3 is CASSAPTWSGTGGRNEQFF. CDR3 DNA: TGTGCCAGCAGCGCCCCGACTTGGTCCGGGACAGGGGGCCGCAATGAGCAGTTCTTC.